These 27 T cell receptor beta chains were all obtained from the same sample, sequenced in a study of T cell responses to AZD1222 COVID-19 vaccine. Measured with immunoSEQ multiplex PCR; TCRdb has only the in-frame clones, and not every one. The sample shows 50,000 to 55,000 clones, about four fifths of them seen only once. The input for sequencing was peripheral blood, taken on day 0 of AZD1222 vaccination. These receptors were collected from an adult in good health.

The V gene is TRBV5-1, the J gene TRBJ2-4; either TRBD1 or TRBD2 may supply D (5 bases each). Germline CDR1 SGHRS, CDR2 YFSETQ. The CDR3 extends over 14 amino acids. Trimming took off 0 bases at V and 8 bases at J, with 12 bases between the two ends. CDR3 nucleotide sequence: TGCGCCAGCAGCTTGGGGGGGAGCCGGGACATTCAGTACTTC. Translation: CASSLGGSRDIQYF. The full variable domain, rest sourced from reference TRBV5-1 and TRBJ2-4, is KAGVTQTPRYLIKTRGQQVTLSCSPISGHRSVSWYQQTPGQGLQFLFEYFSETQRNKGNFPGRFSGRQFSNSRSEMNVSTLELGDSALYLCASSLGGSRDIQYFGAGTRLSVL.

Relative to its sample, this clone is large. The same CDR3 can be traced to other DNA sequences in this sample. The CDR3 region has the DNA TGTGCCAGCAGCTTTTCAGACTATGGCTACACCTTC. Its translation: CASSFSDYGYTF. The chain is built from TRBV7-9 and TRBJ1-2, with D unresolved. Trimming left V 3 bases short and J 3 bases short, with 5 bases between. Germline CDR1 is SEHNR and CDR2 is FQNEAQ (reference sequence). This CDR3 contains 12 residues.

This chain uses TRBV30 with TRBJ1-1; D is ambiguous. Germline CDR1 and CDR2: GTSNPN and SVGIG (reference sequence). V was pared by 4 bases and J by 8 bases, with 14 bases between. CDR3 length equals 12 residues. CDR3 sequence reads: CAWMEREHEAFF. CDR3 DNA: TGTGCCTGGATGGAAAGAGAACACGAAGCTTTCTTT.

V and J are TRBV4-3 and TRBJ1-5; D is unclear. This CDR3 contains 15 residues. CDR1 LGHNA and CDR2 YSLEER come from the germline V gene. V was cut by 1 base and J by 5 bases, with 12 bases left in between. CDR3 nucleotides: TGCGCCAGCAGCCAAGGGACTCAGGAGTATCAGCCCCAGCATTTT. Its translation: CASSQGTQEYQPQHF.

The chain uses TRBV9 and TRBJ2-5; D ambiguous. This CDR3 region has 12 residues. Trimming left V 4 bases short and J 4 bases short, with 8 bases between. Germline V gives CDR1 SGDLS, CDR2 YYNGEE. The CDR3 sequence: CASSNFGETQYF. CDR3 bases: TGTGCCAGCAGCAACTTTGGAGAGACCCAGTACTTC.

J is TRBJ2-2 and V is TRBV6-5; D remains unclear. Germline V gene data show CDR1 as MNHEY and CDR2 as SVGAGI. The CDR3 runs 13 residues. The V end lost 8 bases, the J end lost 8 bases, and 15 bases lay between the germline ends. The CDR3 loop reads CASLTLFGGELFF. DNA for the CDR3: TGTGCCAGCTTGACGCTTTTCGGGGGGGAGCTGTTTTTT.

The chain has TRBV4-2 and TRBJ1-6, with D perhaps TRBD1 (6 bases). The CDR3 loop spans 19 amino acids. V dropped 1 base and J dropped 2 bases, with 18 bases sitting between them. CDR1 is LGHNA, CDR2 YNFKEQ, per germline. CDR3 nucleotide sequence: TGTGCCAGCAGCCAAGCGGGGGCCGGGGGAGGGCCCTATAATTCACCCCTCCACTTT. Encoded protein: CASSQAGAGGGPYNSPLHF.

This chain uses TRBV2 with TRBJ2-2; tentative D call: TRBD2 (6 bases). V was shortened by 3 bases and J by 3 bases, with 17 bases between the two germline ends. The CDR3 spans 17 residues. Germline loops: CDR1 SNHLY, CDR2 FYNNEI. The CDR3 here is CASSDQFSRDYTGELFF. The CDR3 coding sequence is TGTGCCAGCAGTGATCAATTTTCGCGGGATTACACCGGGGAGCTGTTTTTT.

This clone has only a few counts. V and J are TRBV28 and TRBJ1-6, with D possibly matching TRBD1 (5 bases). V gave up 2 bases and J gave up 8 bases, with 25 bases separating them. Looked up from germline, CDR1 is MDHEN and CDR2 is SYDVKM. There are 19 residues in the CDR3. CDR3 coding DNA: TGTGCCAGCAGTTTAGCCGCGGGTCTCGGGGCAGTGTATGATTCACCCCTCCACTTT. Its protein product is CASSLAAGLGAVYDSPLHF. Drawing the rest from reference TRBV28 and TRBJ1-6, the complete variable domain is DVKVTQSSRYLVKRTGEKVFLECVQDMDHENMFWYRQDPGLGLRLIYFSYDVKMKEKGDIPEGYSVSREKKERFSLILESASTNQTSMYLCASSLAAGLGAVYDSPLHFGNGTRLTVT.

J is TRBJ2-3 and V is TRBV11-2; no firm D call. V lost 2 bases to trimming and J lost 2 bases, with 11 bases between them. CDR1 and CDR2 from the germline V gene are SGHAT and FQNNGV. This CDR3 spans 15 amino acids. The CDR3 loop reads CASSLRSSHTDTQYF. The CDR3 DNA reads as TGTGCCAGCAGCTTAAGGTCTAGTCACACAGATACGCAGTATTTT.

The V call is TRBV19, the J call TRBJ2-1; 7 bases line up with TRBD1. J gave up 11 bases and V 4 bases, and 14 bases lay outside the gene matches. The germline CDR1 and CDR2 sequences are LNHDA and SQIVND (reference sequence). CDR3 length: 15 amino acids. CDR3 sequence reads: CASSKQTGWNDQQFF. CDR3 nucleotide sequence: TGTGCCAGTAGTAAACAGACAGGGTGGAACGATCAGCAGTTCTTC.

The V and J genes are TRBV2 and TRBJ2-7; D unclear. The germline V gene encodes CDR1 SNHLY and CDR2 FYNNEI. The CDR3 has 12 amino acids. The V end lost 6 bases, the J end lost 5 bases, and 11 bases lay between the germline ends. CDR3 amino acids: CASSVDHDEQYF. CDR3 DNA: TGTGCCAGCAGCGTGGACCACGACGAGCAGTACTTC.

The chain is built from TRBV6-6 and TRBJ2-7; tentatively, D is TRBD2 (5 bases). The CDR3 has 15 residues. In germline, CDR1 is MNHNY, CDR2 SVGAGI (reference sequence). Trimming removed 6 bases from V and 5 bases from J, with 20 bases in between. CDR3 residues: CASRLRGQVEDEQYF. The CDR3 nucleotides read TGTGCCAGCAGGTTAAGAGGGCAGGTTGAGGACGAGCAGTACTTC.

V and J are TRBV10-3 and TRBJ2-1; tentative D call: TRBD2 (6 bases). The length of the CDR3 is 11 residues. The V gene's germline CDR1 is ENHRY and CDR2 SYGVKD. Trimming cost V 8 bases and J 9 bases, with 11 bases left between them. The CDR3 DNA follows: TGTGCCATCGGGAAAGCGGGTGAGCAGTTCTTC. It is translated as CAIGKAGEQFF.

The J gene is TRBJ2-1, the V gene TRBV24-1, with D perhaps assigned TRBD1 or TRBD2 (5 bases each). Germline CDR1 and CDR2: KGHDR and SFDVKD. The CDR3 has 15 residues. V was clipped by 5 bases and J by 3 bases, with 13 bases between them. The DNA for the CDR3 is TGTGCCACCAGTGGAGAGAGGGGAAACTACAATGAGCAGTTCTTC. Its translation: CATSGERGNYNEQFF.

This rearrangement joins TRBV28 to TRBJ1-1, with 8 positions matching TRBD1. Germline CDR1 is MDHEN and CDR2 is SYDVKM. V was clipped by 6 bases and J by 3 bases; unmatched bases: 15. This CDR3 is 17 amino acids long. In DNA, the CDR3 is TGTGCCAGCAGATTACTGTGGACAGGGCTTGGCGACACTGAAGCTTTCTTT. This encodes CASRLLWTGLGDTEAFF. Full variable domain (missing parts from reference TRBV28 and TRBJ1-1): DVKVTQSSRYLVKRTGEKVFLECVQDMDHENMFWYRQDPGLGLRLIYFSYDVKMKEKGDIPEGYSVSREKKERFSLILESASTNQTSMYLCASRLLWTGLGDTEAFFGQGTRLTVV.

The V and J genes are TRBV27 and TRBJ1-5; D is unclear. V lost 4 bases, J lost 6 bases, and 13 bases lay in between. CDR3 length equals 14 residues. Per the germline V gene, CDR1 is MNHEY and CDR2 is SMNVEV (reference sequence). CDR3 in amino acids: CASSSGRRGQPQHF. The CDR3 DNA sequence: TGTGCCAGCAGTTCCGGACGGCGGGGTCAGCCCCAGCATTTT.

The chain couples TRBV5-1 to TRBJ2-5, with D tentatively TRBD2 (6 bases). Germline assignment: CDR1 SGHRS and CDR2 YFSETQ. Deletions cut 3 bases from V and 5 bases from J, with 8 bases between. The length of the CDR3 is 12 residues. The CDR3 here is CASSWDLETQYF. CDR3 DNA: TGCGCCAGCAGCTGGGACTTGGAGACCCAGTACTTC. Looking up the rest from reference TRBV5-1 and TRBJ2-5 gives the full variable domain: KAGVTQTPRYLIKTRGQQVTLSCSPISGHRSVSWYQQTPGQGLQFLFEYFSETQRNKGNFPGRFSGRQFSNSRSEMNVSTLELGDSALYLCASSWDLETQYFGPGTRLLVL.

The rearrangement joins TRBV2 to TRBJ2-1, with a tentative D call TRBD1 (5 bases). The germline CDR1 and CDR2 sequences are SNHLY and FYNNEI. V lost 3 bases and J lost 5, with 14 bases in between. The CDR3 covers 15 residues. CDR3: CASSDERGANNEQFF. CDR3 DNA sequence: TGTGCCAGCAGTGATGAGCGTGGGGCCAACAATGAGCAGTTCTTC.

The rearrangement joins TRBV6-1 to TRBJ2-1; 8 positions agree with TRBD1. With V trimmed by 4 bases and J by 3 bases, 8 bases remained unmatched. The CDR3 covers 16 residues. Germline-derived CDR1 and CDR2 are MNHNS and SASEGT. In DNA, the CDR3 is TGTGCCAGCAGTGGGAGACAGGGGATCTTCTACAATGAGCAGTTCTTC. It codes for CASSGRQGIFYNEQFF.

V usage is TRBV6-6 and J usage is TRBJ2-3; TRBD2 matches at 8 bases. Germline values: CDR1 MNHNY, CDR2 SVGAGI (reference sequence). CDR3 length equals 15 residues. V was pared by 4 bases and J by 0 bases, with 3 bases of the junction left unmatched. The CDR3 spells CASSSSGSSTDTQYF. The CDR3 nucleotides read TGTGCCAGCAGTTCGAGCGGGAGTAGCACAGATACGCAGTATTTT.

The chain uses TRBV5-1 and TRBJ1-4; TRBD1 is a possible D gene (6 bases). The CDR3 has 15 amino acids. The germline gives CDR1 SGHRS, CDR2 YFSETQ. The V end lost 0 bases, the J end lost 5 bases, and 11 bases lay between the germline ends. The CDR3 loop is CASSLAGTYNEKLFF. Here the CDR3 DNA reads TGCGCCAGCAGCTTGGCCGGGACATACAATGAAAAACTGTTTTTT.

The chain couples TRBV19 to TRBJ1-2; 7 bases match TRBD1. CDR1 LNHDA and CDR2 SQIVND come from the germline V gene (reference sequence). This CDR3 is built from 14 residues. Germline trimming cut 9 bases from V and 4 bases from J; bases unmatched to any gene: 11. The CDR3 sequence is CASHEGAQAYGYTF. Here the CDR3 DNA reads TGTGCCAGCCATGAGGGGGCGCAGGCCTATGGCTACACCTTC.

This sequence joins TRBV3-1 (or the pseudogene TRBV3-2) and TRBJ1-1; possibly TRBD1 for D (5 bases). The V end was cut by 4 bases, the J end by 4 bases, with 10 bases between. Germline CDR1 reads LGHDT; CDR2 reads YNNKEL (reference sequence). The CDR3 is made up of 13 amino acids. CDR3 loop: CASSPPGGTEAFF. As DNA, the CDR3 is TGTGCCAGCAGCCCCCCCGGGGGCACTGAAGCTTTCTTT.

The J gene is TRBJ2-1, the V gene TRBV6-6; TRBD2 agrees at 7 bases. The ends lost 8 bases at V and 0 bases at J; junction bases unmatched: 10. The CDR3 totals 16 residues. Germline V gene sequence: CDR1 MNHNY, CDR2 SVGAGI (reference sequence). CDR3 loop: CASSYSGPRSYNEQFF. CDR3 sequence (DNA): TGTGCCAGCTCCTATAGCGGGCCCCGCTCCTACAATGAGCAGTTCTTC.

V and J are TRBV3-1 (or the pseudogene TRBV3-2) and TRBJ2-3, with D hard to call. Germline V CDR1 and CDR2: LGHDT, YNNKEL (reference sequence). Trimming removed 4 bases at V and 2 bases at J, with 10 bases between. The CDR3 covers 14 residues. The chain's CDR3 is CASSLVGSTDTQYF. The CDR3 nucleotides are TGTGCCAGCAGCCTAGTCGGTTCCACAGATACGCAGTATTTT.

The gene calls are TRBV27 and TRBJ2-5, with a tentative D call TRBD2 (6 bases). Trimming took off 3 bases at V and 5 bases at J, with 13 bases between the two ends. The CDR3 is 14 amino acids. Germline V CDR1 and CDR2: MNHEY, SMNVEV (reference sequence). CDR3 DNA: TGTGCCAGCAGTTTCGTGTCGGGAGAGGAGACCCAGTACTTC. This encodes CASSFVSGEETQYF.